The 17 T cell receptor beta chains reported below all come from one sample, sequenced in a study of cytomegalovirus exposure and HLA in healthy donors. Only in-frame clones appear in the TCRdb table, and some are missing; sequencing was by immunoSEQ multiplex PCR. The sample lists about 200,000 clones; about three quarters were seen once. Sequencing was carried out using PBMCs. These TCRs come from a woman aged 25 to 39 in good health and CMV-seronegative.

The chain has TRBV5-6 and TRBJ2-5; D is perhaps TRBD1 (7 bases). The CDR3 is made up of 16 amino acids. The V gene lost 10 bases and the J gene lost 5 bases, with 27 bases spanning the gap. Looked up from germline, CDR1 is SGHDT and CDR2 is YYEEEE. DNA of the CDR3: TGTGCCCGTAGATGGAGGGGAGAAGAACAGGGGGAGACCCAGTACTTC. Amino acid sequence: CARRWRGEEQGETQYF.

The chain employs TRBV5-8 and TRBJ2-6, with 7 bases aligning to TRBD1. The V gene's germline CDR1 is SGHTS and CDR2 YDEGEE. Trimming removed 2 bases from V and 4 bases from J; junction bases left unmatched: 3. CDR3 length equals 15 residues. The CDR3 DNA is TGTGCCAGCAGCTTACAGGGGCTGGGGGCCAACGTCCTGACTTTC. Translation gives CASSLQGLGANVLTF. Complete variable domain (other parts from reference TRBV5-8 and TRBJ2-6): EAGVTQSPTHLIKTRGQQATLRCSPISGHTSVYWYQQALGLGLQFLLWYDEGEERNRGNFPPRFSGRQFPNYSSELNVNALELEDSALYLCASSLQGLGANVLTFGAGSRLTVL.

V and J are TRBV28 and TRBJ1-2, with 9 bases matching TRBD1. Germline loops: CDR1 MDHEN, CDR2 SYDVKM. The CDR3 length is 13 residues. Trimming at V came to 6 bases and at J to 5 bases, leaving 4 bases not matched to a gene. The CDR3 nucleotides are TGTGCCAGCAGGGGGACAGGGAGGTATGGCTACACCTTC. It yields the protein CASRGTGRYGYTF.

V gene TRBV11-2 combines with J gene TRBJ2-2; 11 bases match TRBD2. Germline-derived CDR1 and CDR2 are SGHAT and FQNNGV. V was pared by 3 bases and J by 3 bases, with 9 bases of the junction left unmatched. CDR3 length equals 18 residues. The CDR3, as DNA: TGTGCCAGCAGCTTTATTAGCGGGAGGGTTACCTACACCGGGGAGCTGTTTTTT. Translating gives CASSFISGRVTYTGELFF.

The chain joins TRBV5-1 to TRBJ1-1, with 9 bases matching TRBD1. The V and J ends lost 4 bases and 0 bases, in that order; junction bases with no gene match: 4. Germline CDR1 is SGHRS and CDR2 is YFSETQ. The CDR3 is 15 amino acids. As DNA, the CDR3 is TGCGCCAGCAGCGAAAACAGGGGGCTGAACACTGAAGCTTTCTTT. Amino acids: CASSENRGLNTEAFF.

V gene TRBV25-1 combines with J gene TRBJ2-1; D ambiguous. The germline V and J ends were trimmed by 1 base and 8 bases, with 3 bases remaining between them. Germline V lookup: CDR1 MGHDK, CDR2 SYGVNS. The CDR3 contains 11 residues. The CDR3 reads CASSEFYEQFF. The DNA of the CDR3 is TGTGCCAGCAGTGAATTCTATGAGCAGTTCTTC.

This chain links TRBV29-1 with TRBJ2-6, with D maybe TRBD1 (6 bases). Germline CDR1 reads SQVTM; CDR2 reads ANQGSEA. This CDR3 comprises 15 residues. Deletions cut 5 bases from V and 3 bases from J, with 14 bases between. The CDR3 DNA follows: TGCAGCGTTCTCTGGGGGCCCAATGGGGCCAACGTCCTGACTTTC. Amino acids: CSVLWGPNGANVLTF.

This rearrangement joins TRBV4-1 to TRBJ2-2; TRBD1 might be the D (6 bases). Germline V gene lookup returns CDR1 MGHRA and CDR2 YSYEKL. The CDR3 is 13 residues long. The V and J ends lost 9 bases and 0 bases respectively, with 8 bases between them. The CDR3 loop reads CASGQSNTGELFF. In nucleotides, the CDR3 is TGCGCCAGTGGACAGTCGAACACCGGGGAGCTGTTTTTT.

This chain joins TRBV2 and TRBJ2-1; TRBD2 aligns across 15 bases. The length of the CDR3 is 14 residues. Germline loops: CDR1 SNHLY, CDR2 FYNNEI. V shed 9 bases, J shed 9 bases, and the junction held 6 bases outside the gene matches. In DNA form, the CDR3 reads TGTGCCAGTCTGGGACTAGCGGGAGGAGGTGAGCAGTTCTTC. Translation: CASLGLAGGGEQFF.

The rearrangement links TRBV28 to TRBJ2-7; D possibly corresponds to TRBD2 (5 bases). Deletions cut 8 bases from V and 1 base from J, with 15 bases between. Germline V gene sequence: CDR1 MDHEN, CDR2 SYDVKM. The CDR3 length is 14 residues. In DNA, the CDR3 is TGTGCCAGCGCAGTCCTCGGAGGATCCTACGAGCAGTACTTC. This codes for CASAVLGGSYEQYF. Full variable domain (remainder filled in from reference TRBV28 and TRBJ2-7): DVKVTQSSRYLVKRTGEKVFLECVQDMDHENMFWYRQDPGLGLRLIYFSYDVKMKEKGDIPEGYSVSREKKERFSLILESASTNQTSMYLCASAVLGGSYEQYFGPGTRLTVT.

The chain has TRBV5-1 and TRBJ2-7; no definite D call. The CDR3 spans 14 residues. Trimming took off 1 base at V and 0 bases at J, with 8 bases between the two ends. The germline V gene has CDR1 SGHRS and CDR2 YFSETQ. The chain's CDR3 is CASSLSESSYEQYF. CDR3 nucleotide sequence: TGCGCCAGCAGCTTGTCTGAGAGCTCCTACGAGCAGTACTTC.

This clone was observed a few times. This sequence joins TRBV5-1 and TRBJ2-7, with 8 bases identical to TRBD1. V lost 4 bases and J lost 5; bases outside the gene matches: 14. The CDR3 length is 16 residues. Germline V gives CDR1 SGHRS, CDR2 YFSETQ. CDR3 region: CASSRQATGARDEQYF. The CDR3 DNA reads TGCGCCAGCAGCCGACAAGCGACAGGGGCCCGGGACGAGCAGTACTTC.

The chain recombines TRBV30 with TRBJ1-2; TRBD1 is a possible D gene (5 bases). The V gene lost 1 base and the J gene lost 7 bases, with 10 bases spanning the gap. This CDR3 region has 12 residues. CDR1 GTSNPN and CDR2 SVGIG come from the germline V gene (reference sequence). The CDR3 DNA reads TGTGCCTGGAGTGACAGGATAGGTGGCTACACCTTC. Translation gives CAWSDRIGGYTF.

V and J are TRBV9 and TRBJ1-1; 11 nucleotides align to TRBD1. CDR3 size: 13 residues. Per germline, CDR1 SGDLS and CDR2 YYNGEE. J gave up 10 bases and V 4 bases, and 6 bases lay outside the gene matches. CDR3 bases: TGTGCCAGCAGCCCGGGACAGGGGGTGGTAGCTTTCTTT. Its protein product is CASSPGQGVVAFF.

V is TRBV28 and J is TRBJ2-1; 11 bases line up with TRBD2. Germline lookup yields CDR1 MDHEN and CDR2 SYDVKM. Trimming cost V 7 bases and J 8 bases; bases outside gene matches: 7. The CDR3 is made up of 14 amino acids. CDR3 nucleotides: TGTGCCAGCAAGGAGGTAGCGGGGGGGTATGAGCAGTTCTTC. Translating gives CASKEVAGGYEQFF.

V gene TRBV2 combines with J gene TRBJ1-5, with 7 bases fitting TRBD1. Trimming cost V 5 bases and J 2 bases; bases outside gene matches: 9. There are 16 residues in the CDR3. The germline V gene encodes CDR1 SNHLY and CDR2 FYNNEI. The DNA of the CDR3 is TGTGCCAGCAGTCAGGAACAGGGGCGCCGCAATCAGCCCCAGCATTTT. Its protein is CASSQEQGRRNQPQHF. The complete variable domain, with remaining parts taken from reference TRBV2 and TRBJ1-5, reads EPEVTQTPSHQVTQMGQEVILRCVPISNHLYFYWYRQILGQKVEFLVSFYNNEISEKSEIFDDQFSVERPDGSNFTLKIRSTKLEDSAMYFCASSQEQGRRNQPQHFGDGTRLSIL.

The chain links TRBV6-6 to TRBJ2-7, with TRBD1 identical over 8 bases. The CDR3 runs to 14 residues. CDR1 and CDR2 (germline): MNHNY, SVGAGI (reference sequence). V gave up 11 bases and J gave up 2 bases; unmatched junction bases: 11. The CDR3 DNA reads TGTGCCGCCTCCGACAGGGGCTCTCCCTACGAGCAGTACTTC. It is translated as CAASDRGSPYEQYF.